The T cell receptor (beta chain) under discussion was sequenced for a study of blood T cell repertoires in COVID-19. Study background: Whether acute or convalescent, the COVID-19 samples came from the United States, Italy and Spain. Nucleic acid was either cDNA or gDNA, and it came from T cells, B-cell-depleted T cells, or PBMCs.

The authors' processing: Nucleated cell counts were estimated from reference gene primer amplification. The protocol was immunoSEQ multiplex PCR, while the TCRdb copy is restricted to in-frame clones and leaves out a portion. The V and J calls and clone size come from that table; D and trimming were worked out from the DNA. The data contain 200,000 to 250,000 clones, about 90% of them singletons. The sequence derives from a woman in her sixties or seventies with acute or convalescent COVID-19. The sample comprised peripheral blood.

CDR3 in amino acids: CASSVGTVSYEQYF. CDR3 nucleotides: TGTGCCAGCAGCGTAGGGACAGTGTCCTACGAGCAGTACTTC. The chain couples TRBV7-8 to TRBJ2-7, with 7 bases identical to TRBD1. CDR1 SGHVS and CDR2 FQNEAQ come from the germline V gene. The CDR3 loop spans 14 amino acids. Unmatched junction bases numbered 5, after V lost 5 bases and J lost 1 base.